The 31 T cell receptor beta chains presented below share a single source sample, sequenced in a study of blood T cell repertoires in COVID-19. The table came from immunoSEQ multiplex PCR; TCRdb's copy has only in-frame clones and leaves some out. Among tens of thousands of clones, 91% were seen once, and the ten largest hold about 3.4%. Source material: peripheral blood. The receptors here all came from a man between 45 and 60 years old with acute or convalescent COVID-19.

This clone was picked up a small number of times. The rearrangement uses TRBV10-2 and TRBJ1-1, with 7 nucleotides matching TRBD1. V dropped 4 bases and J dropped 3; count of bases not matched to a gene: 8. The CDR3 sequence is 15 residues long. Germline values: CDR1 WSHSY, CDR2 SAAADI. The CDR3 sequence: CASSGERDSYTEAFF. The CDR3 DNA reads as TGCGCCAGCAGTGGAGAACGGGACAGTTACACTGAAGCTTTCTTT.

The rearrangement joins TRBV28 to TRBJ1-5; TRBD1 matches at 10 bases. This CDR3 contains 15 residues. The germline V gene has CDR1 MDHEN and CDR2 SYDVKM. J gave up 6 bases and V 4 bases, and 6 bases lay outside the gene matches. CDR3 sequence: CASSSGQGRGQPQHF. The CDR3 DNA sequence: TGTGCCAGCAGTTCGGGACAGGGGAGGGGTCAGCCCCAGCATTTT.

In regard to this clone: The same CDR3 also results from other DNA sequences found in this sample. The CDR3 nucleotides read TGTGCCAGCAGTTATGCTGAGAGCAATCAGCCCCAGCATTTT. It is translated as CASSYAESNQPQHF. J is TRBJ1-5 and V is TRBV6-6; D remains ambiguous. CDR1 and CDR2 (germline): MNHNY, SVGAGI (reference sequence). The length of the CDR3 is 14 residues. Trimming pared 3 bases from V and 1 base from J, leaving 7 bases between.

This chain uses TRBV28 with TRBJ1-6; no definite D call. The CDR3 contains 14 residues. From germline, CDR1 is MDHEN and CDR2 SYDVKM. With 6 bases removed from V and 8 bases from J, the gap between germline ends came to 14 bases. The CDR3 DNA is TGTGCCAGCAGCCCCGTCTATGAGCATTCACCCCTCCACTTT. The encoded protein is CASSPVYEHSPLHF. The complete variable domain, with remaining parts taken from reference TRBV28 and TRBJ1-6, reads DVKVTQSSRYLVKRTGEKVFLECVQDMDHENMFWYRQDPGLGLRLIYFSYDVKMKEKGDIPEGYSVSREKKERFSLILESASTNQTSMYLCASSPVYEHSPLHFGNGTRLTVT.

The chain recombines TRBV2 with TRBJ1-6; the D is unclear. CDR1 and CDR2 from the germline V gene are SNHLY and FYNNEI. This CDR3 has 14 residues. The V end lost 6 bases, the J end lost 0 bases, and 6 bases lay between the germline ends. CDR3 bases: TGTGCCAGCAGCATCAGCTCCTATAATTCACCCCTCCACTTT. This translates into CASSISSYNSPLHF.

The CDR3: CASRGTGVTDTQYF. Written as DNA, the CDR3 is TGTGCCAGTAGGGGGACAGGGGTCACAGATACGCAGTATTTT. This chain connects TRBV19 to TRBJ2-3; 10 bases are a match to TRBD1. CDR1 and CDR2 from the germline V gene are LNHDA and SQIVND (reference sequence). This CDR3 region has 14 residues. V lost 6 bases to trimming and J lost 2 bases; unmatched junction nucleotides: 2.

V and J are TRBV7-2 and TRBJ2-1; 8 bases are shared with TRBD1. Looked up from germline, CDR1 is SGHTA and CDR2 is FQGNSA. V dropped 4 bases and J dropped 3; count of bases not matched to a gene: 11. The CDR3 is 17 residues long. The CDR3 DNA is TGTGCCAGCAGCTACCCGGACAGGGCTGCTTTCTACAATGAGCAGTTCTTC. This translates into CASSYPDRAAFYNEQFF.

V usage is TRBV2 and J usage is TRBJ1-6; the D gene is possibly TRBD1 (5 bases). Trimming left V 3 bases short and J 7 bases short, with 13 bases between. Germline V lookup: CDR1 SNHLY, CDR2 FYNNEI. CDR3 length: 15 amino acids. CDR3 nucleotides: TGTGCCAGCAGTGAGGAGGGGATGGGCAATTCACCCCTCCACTTT. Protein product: CASSEEGMGNSPLHF.

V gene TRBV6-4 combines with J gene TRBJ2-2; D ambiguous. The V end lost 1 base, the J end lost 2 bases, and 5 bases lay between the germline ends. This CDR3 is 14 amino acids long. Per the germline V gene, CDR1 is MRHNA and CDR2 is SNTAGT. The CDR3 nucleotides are TGTGCCAGCAGTGACTTCCCAAACACCGGGGAGCTGTTTTTT. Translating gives CASSDFPNTGELFF.

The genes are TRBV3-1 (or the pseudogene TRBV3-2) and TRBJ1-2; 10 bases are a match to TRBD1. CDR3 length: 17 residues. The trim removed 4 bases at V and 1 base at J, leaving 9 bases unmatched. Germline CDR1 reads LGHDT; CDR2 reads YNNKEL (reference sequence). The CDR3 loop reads CASSPPTGGLFNYGYTF. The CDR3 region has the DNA TGTGCCAGCAGCCCCCCGACAGGGGGCCTTTTTAACTATGGCTACACCTTC.

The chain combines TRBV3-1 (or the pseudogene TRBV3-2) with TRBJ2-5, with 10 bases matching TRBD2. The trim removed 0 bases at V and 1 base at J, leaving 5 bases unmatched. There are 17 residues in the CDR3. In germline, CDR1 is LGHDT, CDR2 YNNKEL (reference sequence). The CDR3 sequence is CASSQERLAGAQETQYF. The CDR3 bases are TGTGCCAGCAGCCAAGAGAGGCTAGCGGGGGCCCAAGAGACCCAGTACTTC.

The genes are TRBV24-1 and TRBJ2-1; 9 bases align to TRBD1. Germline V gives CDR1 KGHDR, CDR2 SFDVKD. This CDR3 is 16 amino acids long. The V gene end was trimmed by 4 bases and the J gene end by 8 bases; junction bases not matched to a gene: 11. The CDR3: CATSDRRGTGRDEQFF. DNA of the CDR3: TGTGCCACCAGTGACCGGAGGGGGACAGGGCGCGATGAGCAGTTCTTC.

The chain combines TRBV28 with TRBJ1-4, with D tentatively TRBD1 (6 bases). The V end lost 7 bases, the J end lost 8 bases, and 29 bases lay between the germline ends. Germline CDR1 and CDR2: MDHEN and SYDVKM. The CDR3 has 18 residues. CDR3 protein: CASKHFRDILLGKEKLFF. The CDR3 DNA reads TGTGCCAGCAAACACTTCCGGGACATCCTCCTTGGGAAAGAAAAACTGTTTTTT. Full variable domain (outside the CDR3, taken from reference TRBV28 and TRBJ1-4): DVKVTQSSRYLVKRTGEKVFLECVQDMDHENMFWYRQDPGLGLRLIYFSYDVKMKEKGDIPEGYSVSREKKERFSLILESASTNQTSMYLCASKHFRDILLGKEKLFFGSGTQLSVL.

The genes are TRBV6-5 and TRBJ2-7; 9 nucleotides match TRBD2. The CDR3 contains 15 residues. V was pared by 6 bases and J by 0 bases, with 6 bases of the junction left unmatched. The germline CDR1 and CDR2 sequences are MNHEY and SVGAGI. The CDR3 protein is CASSSGAGGSYEQYF. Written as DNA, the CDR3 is TGTGCCAGCAGCTCAGGAGCGGGGGGCTCCTACGAGCAGTACTTC.

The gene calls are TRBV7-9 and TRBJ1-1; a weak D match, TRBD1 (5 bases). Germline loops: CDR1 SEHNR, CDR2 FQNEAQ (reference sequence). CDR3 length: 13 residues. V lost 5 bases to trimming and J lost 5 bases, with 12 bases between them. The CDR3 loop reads CASSPQGRTEAFF. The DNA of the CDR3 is TGTGCCAGCAGCCCGCAGGGAAGAACTGAAGCTTTCTTT.

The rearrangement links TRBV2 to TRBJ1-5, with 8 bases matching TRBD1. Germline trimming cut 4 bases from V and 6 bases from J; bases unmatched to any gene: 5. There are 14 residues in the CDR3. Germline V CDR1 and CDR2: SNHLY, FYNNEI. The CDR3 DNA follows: TGTGCCAGCAGTGTTGACAGGGGTATTCAGCCCCAGCATTTT. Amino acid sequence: CASSVDRGIQPQHF.

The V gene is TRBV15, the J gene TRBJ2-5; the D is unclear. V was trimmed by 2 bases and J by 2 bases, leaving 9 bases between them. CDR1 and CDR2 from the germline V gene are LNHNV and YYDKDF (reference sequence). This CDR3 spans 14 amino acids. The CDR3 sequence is CATSRQQVQETQYF. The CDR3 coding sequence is TGTGCCACCAGCAGACAACAAGTGCAAGAGACCCAGTACTTC.

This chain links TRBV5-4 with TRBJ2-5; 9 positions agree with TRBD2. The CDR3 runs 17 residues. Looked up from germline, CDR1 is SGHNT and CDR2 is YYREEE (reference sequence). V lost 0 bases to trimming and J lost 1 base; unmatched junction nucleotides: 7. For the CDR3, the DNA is TGTGCCAGCAGCTTGGGGGTAGCGGGGGAGGCCCAAGAGACCCAGTACTTC. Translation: CASSLGVAGEAQETQYF. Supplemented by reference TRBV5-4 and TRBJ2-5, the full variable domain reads ETGVTQSPTHLIKTRGQQVTLRCSSQSGHNTVSWYQQALGQGPQFIFQYYREEENGRGNFPPRFSGLQFPNYSSELNVNALELDDSALYLCASSLGVAGEAQETQYFGPGTRLLVL.

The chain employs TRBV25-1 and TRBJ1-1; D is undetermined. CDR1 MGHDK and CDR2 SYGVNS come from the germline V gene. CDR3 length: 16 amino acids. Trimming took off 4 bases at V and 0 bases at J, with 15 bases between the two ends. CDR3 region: CASSARSDVMNTEAFF. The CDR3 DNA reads TGTGCCAGCAGTGCCAGGTCCGACGTTATGAACACTGAAGCTTTCTTT.

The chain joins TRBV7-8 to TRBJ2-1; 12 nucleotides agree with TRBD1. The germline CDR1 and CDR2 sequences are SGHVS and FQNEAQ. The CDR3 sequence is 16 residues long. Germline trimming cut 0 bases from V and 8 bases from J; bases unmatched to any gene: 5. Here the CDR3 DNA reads TGTGCCAGCAGCTTAGCCTTGGGACAGGGGGCCTATGAGCAGTTCTTC. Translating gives CASSLALGQGAYEQFF.

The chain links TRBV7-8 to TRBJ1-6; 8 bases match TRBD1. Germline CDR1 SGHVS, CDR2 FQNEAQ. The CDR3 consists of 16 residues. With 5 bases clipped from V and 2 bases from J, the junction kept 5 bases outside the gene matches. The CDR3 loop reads CASSASGGTYNSPLHF. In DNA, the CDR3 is TGTGCCAGCAGCGCCTCAGGGGGCACCTATAATTCACCCCTCCACTTT.

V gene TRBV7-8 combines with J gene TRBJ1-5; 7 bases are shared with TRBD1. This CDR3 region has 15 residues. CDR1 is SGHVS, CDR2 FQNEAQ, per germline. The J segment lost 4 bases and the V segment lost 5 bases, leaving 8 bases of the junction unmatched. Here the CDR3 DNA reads TGTGCCAGCAGCGTCACCGGGACAGTTAATCAGCCCCAGCATTTT. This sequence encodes CASSVTGTVNQPQHF. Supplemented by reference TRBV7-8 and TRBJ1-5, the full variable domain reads GAGVSQSPRYKVAKRGQDVALRCDPISGHVSLFWYQQALGQGPEFLTYFQNEAQLDKSGLPSDRFFAERPEGSVSTLKIQRTQQEDSAVYLCASSVTGTVNQPQHFGDGTRLSIL.

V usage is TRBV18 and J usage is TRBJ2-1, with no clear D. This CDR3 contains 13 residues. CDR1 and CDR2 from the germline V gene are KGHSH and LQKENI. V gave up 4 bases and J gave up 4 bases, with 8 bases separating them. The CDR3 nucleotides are TGTGCCAGCTCACAAAACAAGTACAATGAGCAGTTCTTC. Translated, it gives CASSQNKYNEQFF.

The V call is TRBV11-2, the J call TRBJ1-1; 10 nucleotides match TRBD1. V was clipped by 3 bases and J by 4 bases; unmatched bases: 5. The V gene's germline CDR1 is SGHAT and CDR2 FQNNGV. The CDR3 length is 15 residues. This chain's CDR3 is CASSLVGQGGTEAFF. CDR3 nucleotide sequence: TGTGCCAGCAGCTTGGTTGGACAGGGGGGCACTGAAGCTTTCTTT.

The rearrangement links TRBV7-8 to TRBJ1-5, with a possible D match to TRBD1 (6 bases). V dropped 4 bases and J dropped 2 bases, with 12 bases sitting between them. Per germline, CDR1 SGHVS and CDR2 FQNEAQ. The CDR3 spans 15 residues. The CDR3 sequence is CASSSGVMGNQPQHF. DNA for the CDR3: TGTGCCAGCAGCTCAGGGGTAATGGGCAATCAGCCCCAGCATTTT. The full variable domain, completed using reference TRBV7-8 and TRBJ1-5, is GAGVSQSPRYKVAKRGQDVALRCDPISGHVSLFWYQQALGQGPEFLTYFQNEAQLDKSGLPSDRFFAERPEGSVSTLKIQRTQQEDSAVYLCASSSGVMGNQPQHFGDGTRLSIL.

The CDR3 sequence is CASSYSLAGPGELFF. The DNA for the CDR3 is TGTGCCAGCAGTTACTCCCTAGCGGGGCCCGGGGAGCTGTTTTTT. The V gene is TRBV6-5, the J gene TRBJ2-2, with 9 positions matching TRBD2. The CDR3 runs to 15 residues. Germline CDR1 and CDR2: MNHEY and SVGAGI. Trimming took 0 bases from V and 6 from J; bases not matched to a gene: 2.

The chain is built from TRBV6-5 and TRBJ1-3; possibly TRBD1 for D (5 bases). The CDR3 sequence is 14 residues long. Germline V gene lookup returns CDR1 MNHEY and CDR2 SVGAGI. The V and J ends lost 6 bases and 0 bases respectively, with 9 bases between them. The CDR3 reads CASSRDSSGNTIYF. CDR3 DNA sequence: TGTGCCAGCAGCAGGGACTCCTCTGGAAACACCATATATTTT.

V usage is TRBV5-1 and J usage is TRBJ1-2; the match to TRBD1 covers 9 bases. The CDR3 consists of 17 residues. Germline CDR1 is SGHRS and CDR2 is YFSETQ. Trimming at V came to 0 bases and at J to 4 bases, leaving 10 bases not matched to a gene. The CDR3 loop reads CASSLDPGDRAGYGYTF. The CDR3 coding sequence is TGCGCCAGCAGCTTGGACCCTGGGGACAGGGCGGGCTATGGCTACACCTTC.

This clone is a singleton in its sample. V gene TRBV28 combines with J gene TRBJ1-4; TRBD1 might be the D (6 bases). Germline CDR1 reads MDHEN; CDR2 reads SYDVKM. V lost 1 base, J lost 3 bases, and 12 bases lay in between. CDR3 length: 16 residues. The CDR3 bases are TGTGCCAGCAGTTTATCAGGCAGGGGTTCTAATGAAAAACTGTTTTTT. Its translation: CASSLSGRGSNEKLFF.

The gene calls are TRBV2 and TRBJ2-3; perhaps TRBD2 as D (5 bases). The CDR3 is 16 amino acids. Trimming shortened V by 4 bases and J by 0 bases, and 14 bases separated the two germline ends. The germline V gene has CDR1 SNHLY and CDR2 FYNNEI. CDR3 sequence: CASSVFGRASTDTQYF. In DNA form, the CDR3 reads TGTGCCAGCAGTGTTTTTGGGAGAGCTAGCACAGATACGCAGTATTTT.

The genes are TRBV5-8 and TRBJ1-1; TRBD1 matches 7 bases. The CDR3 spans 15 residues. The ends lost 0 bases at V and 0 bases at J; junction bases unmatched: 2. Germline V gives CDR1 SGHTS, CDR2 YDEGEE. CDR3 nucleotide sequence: TGTGCCAGCAGCTTGGAACAGGGGTTGAACACTGAAGCTTTCTTT. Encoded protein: CASSLEQGLNTEAFF. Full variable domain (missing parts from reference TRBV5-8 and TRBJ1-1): EAGVTQSPTHLIKTRGQQATLRCSPISGHTSVYWYQQALGLGLQFLLWYDEGEERNRGNFPPRFSGRQFPNYSSELNVNALELEDSALYLCASSLEQGLNTEAFFGQGTRLTVV.